This T cell receptor (beta chain) was profiled in a study of cytomegalovirus exposure and HLA in healthy donors. This clone was seen more than once but under ten times. Its specificity is not known. Study-level points and caveats: In a later analysis, productive TCRs from donors in an Asian-associated ancestry cluster reportedly carried fewer N-insertions than the cohort mean. Reports indicate that TCR beta sequences accurately predicted the HLA-A and HLA-B alleles of most subjects.

With 4 bases removed from V and 7 bases from J, the gap between germline ends came to 13 bases. This CDR3 comprises 13 residues. The germline CDR1 and CDR2 sequences are SNHLY and FYNNEI. Researchers ran the PCR with 60 Vbeta and 13 Jbeta primers. The table came from immunoSEQ multiplex PCR; TCRdb's copy has only in-frame clones and leaves some out. Of 200,000 or so clones detected, about three quarters appear once; the ten largest clones hold about 14%. V gene TRBV2 combines with J gene TRBJ1-1, with D possibly matching TRBD1 (6 bases). The sequence came from a man aged 35 to 55 in good health and CMV-seronegative. The sequenced sample was PBMCs. CDR3 protein: CASSGGRGFEAFF. The CDR3 nucleotides are TGTGCCAGCAGTGGGGGGCGCGGGTTTGAAGCTTTCTTT.